This passage covers 32 T cell receptor beta chains from one sample sequenced in a study of beta chain features in type 1 diabetes. Study-level results: TCRB CDR3s from Type 1 diabetes patients were moderately but significantly shorter in all four CD4+ subsets.

For these TCRs, the target antigens are not known. The whole isolated RNA underwent reverse transcription, so sequencing captured expressed TCRB transcripts. Some clones are missing from TCRdb's copy, which holds only in-frame ones; the method was immunoSEQ multiplex PCR. The repertoire holds around 140,000 clones, approximately 10% seen once, with approximately 0.7% in the top ten. The sample was central memory CD4+ T cells from blood. Receptor source: a man between 25 and 39 years old with type 1 diabetes.

This rearrangement joins TRBV11-2 to TRBJ2-2; the match to TRBD2 covers 7 bases. The CDR3 extends over 15 amino acids. Germline CDR1 is SGHAT and CDR2 is FQNNGV. Trimming took 7 bases from V and 3 from J; bases not matched to a gene: 8. In DNA, the CDR3 is TGTGCCAGCACCCAGGGAGGGGCGTACACCGGGGAGCTGTTTTTT. It specifies CASTQGGAYTGELFF. The full variable domain, rest sourced from reference TRBV11-2 and TRBJ2-2, is EAGVAQSPRYKIIEKRQSVAFWCNPISGHATLYWYQQILGQGPKLLIQFQNNGVVDDSQLPKDRFSAERLKGVDSTLKIQPAKLEDSAVYLCASTQGGAYTGELFFGEGSRLTVL.

The chain carries TRBV2 and TRBJ2-1; 8 nucleotides match TRBD1. CDR1 and CDR2 from the germline V gene are SNHLY and FYNNEI. The CDR3 runs 13 residues. The V segment lost 4 bases and the J segment 9 bases; nucleotides outside the gene matches: 5. The CDR3 nucleotides are TGTGCCAGCAGTGGGACAGGGTGGGGTGAGCAGTTCTTC. It encodes CASSGTGWGEQFF.

This clone was found a few times. V and J are TRBV19 and TRBJ1-1; D possibly corresponds to TRBD1 (6 bases). The CDR3 totals 13 residues. The germline CDR1 and CDR2 sequences are LNHDA and SQIVND (reference sequence). V lost 5 bases to trimming and J lost 6 bases, with 13 bases between them. The CDR3 region has the DNA TGTGCCAGTAGTCTACAGGGAGTACCTGAAGCTTTCTTT. Translated, it gives CASSLQGVPEAFF. The full variable domain, in which reference TRBV19 and TRBJ1-1 provide the parts outside the CDR3, is DGGITQSPKYLFRKEGQNVTLSCEQNLNHDAMYWYRQDPGQGLRLIYYSQIVNDFQKGDIAEGYSVSREKKESFPLTVTSAQKNPTAFYLCASSLQGVPEAFFGQGTRLTVV.

This clone was observed a handful of times. V gene TRBV5-1 combines with J gene TRBJ2-1; weak D call: TRBD2 (6 bases). The germline V gene has CDR1 SGHRS and CDR2 YFSETQ. The CDR3 length is 13 residues. With 1 base removed from V and 10 bases from J, the gap between germline ends came to 12 bases. The CDR3 region is CASSLLLAYEQFF. Here the CDR3 DNA reads TGCGCCAGCAGCTTGTTACTAGCTTACGAGCAGTTCTTC.

This chain uses TRBV15 with TRBJ2-3; the D gene is possibly TRBD1 (6 bases). The CDR3 has 14 amino acids. CDR1 and CDR2 from the germline V gene are LNHNV and YYDKDF (reference sequence). Trimming removed 8 bases at V and 0 bases at J, with 12 bases between. This CDR3 is CATRQDSSTDTQYF. CDR3 coding DNA: TGTGCCACCCGACAGGACTCTAGCACAGATACGCAGTATTTT.

In its sample, this clone was seen a few times. The CDR3 nucleotides are TGTGCCAGCAGCATCTCAGGGGGCGTTTACGAGCAGTACTTC. It codes for CASSISGGVYEQYF. The V call is TRBV7-2, the J call TRBJ2-7, with 8 nucleotides matching TRBD1. The CDR3 is 14 amino acids. In germline, CDR1 is SGHTA, CDR2 FQGNSA. The V gene end was trimmed by 5 bases and the J gene end by 4 bases; junction bases not matched to a gene: 7.

This chain links TRBV4-3 with TRBJ1-6; 7 bases are a match to TRBD1. The CDR3 has 16 residues. The germline gives CDR1 LGHNA, CDR2 YSLEER. Unmatched junction bases numbered 8, after V lost 0 bases and J lost 9 bases. Written as DNA, the CDR3 is TGCGCCAGCAGCCAAGAAATAAGACAGGGAGGTTCACCCCTCCACTTT. It is translated as CASSQEIRQGGSPLHF.

The DNA of the CDR3 is TGTGCCAGCAGCTTACGGGCGGGGGGGCTCGGTACGCAGTATTTT. Protein product: CASSLRAGGLGTQYF. The chain uses TRBV7-9 and TRBJ2-3; 9 bases align to TRBD2. Trimming at V came to 2 bases and at J to 8 bases, leaving 8 bases not matched to a gene. Per the germline V gene, CDR1 is SEHNR and CDR2 is FQNEAQ (reference sequence). The CDR3 has 15 residues.

This clone was picked up a small number of times. An end of the junction differs from the germline gene, which may be a read error. The genes are TRBV7-7 and TRBJ2-5; 8 bases are shared with TRBD2. The CDR3 loop spans 15 amino acids. Germline CDR1 is SSHAT and CDR2 is FNYEAQ (reference sequence). CDR3 in DNA: TGTGCTAGCAGCCAAGGGAGCGGGGGTCGAGAGACCCAGTACTTC. Translation gives CASSQGSGGRETQYF.

This clone has only a few counts. V gene TRBV11-2 combines with J gene TRBJ2-7; D is perhaps TRBD1 (6 bases). The CDR3 extends over 14 amino acids. The germline V gene encodes CDR1 SGHAT and CDR2 FQNNGV. Trimming cost V 2 bases and J 0 bases, with 8 bases left between them. CDR3 nucleotides: TGTGCCAGCAGCTTAAGCAGGGGCTCCTACGAGCAGTACTTC. Its translation: CASSLSRGSYEQYF.

This clone was observed a handful of times. The chain uses TRBV2 and TRBJ2-2; D is ambiguous. The V gene's germline CDR1 is SNHLY and CDR2 FYNNEI. The V gene lost 0 bases and the J gene lost 9 bases, with 8 bases spanning the gap. The CDR3 is 13 amino acids. CDR3 nucleotides: TGTGCCAGCAGTGAAGCCATAAACAGGGAGCTGTTTTTT. Translated, it gives CASSEAINRELFF. Complete variable domain (other parts from reference TRBV2 and TRBJ2-2): EPEVTQTPSHQVTQMGQEVILRCVPISNHLYFYWYRQILGQKVEFLVSFYNNEISEKSEIFDDQFSVERPDGSNFTLKIRSTKLEDSAMYFCASSEAINRELFFGEGSRLTVL.

There are a few counts of this clone. The chain employs TRBV11-2 and TRBJ2-1; 8 nucleotides match TRBD2. There are 12 residues in the CDR3. J lost 8 bases, V lost 4 bases, and 1 base had no gene match. The germline V gene encodes CDR1 SGHAT and CDR2 FQNNGV. For the CDR3, the DNA is TGTGCCAGCAGCTCCGGGGGGGATGAGCAGTTCTTC. Its translation is CASSSGGDEQFF.

Details on this clone: This sequence may be a read error, since a much larger clone differs from it by one base. The chain uses TRBV5-5 and TRBJ2-3; D might be TRBD1 (6 bases). The CDR3 sequence is 13 residues long. V lost 1 base, J lost 3 bases, and 6 bases lay in between. Germline V CDR1 and CDR2: SGHKS, YYEKEE (reference sequence). The CDR3 DNA sequence: TGTGCCAGCAGCTTGACAGGGACAGATACGCAGTATTTT. It yields the protein CASSLTGTDTQYF.

This clone showed up just a few times. This chain links TRBV30 with TRBJ2-3, with D maybe TRBD2 (6 bases). Germline V CDR1 and CDR2: GTSNPN, SVGIG (reference sequence). The CDR3 runs to 13 residues. V was cut by 3 bases and J by 13 bases, with 20 bases left in between. CDR3 protein: CAWRNGAAGTEYF. The CDR3 DNA sequence: TGTGCCTGGAGGAACGGGGCGGCAGGGACTGAGTATTTT.

The table lists this clone with a few counts. The J gene is TRBJ2-1, the V gene TRBV19, with D uncertain. V lost 4 bases to trimming and J lost 7 bases, with 8 bases between them. CDR1 is LNHDA and CDR2 is SQIVND in the germline V gene (reference sequence). CDR3 length equals 12 residues. The CDR3 protein is CASSRNRNEQFF. CDR3 in DNA: TGTGCCAGTAGTAGAAATCGGAATGAGCAGTTCTTC.

This clone has just a few counts. The V call is TRBV5-1, the J call TRBJ2-1; TRBD2 matches at 10 bases. Germline CDR1 and CDR2: SGHRS and YFSETQ. The CDR3 totals 15 residues. The junction had 8 bases not matched to a gene; V was cut back by 4 bases and J by 7 bases. The CDR3 sequence: CASSRIAGGPNEQFF. As DNA, the CDR3 is TGCGCCAGCAGCAGAATAGCGGGGGGCCCAAATGAGCAGTTCTTC.

This clone turned up a few times. The J gene is TRBJ2-2, the V gene TRBV19, with TRBD1 matching over 12 bases. Germline CDR1 reads LNHDA; CDR2 reads SQIVND (reference sequence). The ends lost 4 bases at V and 13 bases at J; junction bases unmatched: 7. The CDR3 contains 14 residues. The CDR3 is CASSSRDRGLGLFF. CDR3 sequence (DNA): TGTGCCAGTAGTAGCCGGGACAGGGGGCTCGGGCTGTTTTTT.

In this sample, this clone turned up a few times. The rearrangement uses TRBV27 and TRBJ1-4; the match to TRBD1 covers 12 bases. Germline loops: CDR1 MNHEY, CDR2 SMNVEV (reference sequence). The CDR3 consists of 15 residues. Trimming took 6 bases from V and 8 from J; bases not matched to a gene: 7. CDR3 nucleotides: TGTGCCAGCAGCGAGGGGGGACAGGGGGCAGAAAAACTGTTTTTT. It yields the protein CASSEGGQGAEKLFF.

J is TRBJ2-7 and V is TRBV5-4; 8 bases match TRBD2. Trimming removed 0 bases from V and 6 bases from J; junction bases left unmatched: 8. Germline CDR1 is SGHNT and CDR2 is YYREEE (reference sequence). There are 15 residues in the CDR3. CDR3 nucleotide sequence: TGTGCCAGCAGCTTGGATAGCGGGGATGAGAGCGAGCAGTACTTC. This codes for CASSLDSGDESEQYF.

This clone was seen only a few times. This chain connects TRBV5-1 to TRBJ2-7; the match to TRBD2 covers 12 bases. CDR3 length: 18 amino acids. Per the germline V gene, CDR1 is SGHRS and CDR2 is YFSETQ. With 1 base clipped from V and 6 bases from J, the junction kept 14 bases outside the gene matches. The CDR3 region is CASSLSSGGAGIMCEQYF. In DNA form, the CDR3 reads TGCGCCAGCAGCTTGTCTAGCGGGGGGGCCGGTATCATGTGCGAGCAGTACTTC. The whole variable domain, remainder taken from reference TRBV5-1 and TRBJ2-7, is KAGVTQTPRYLIKTRGQQVTLSCSPISGHRSVSWYQQTPGQGLQFLFEYFSETQRNKGNFPGRFSGRQFSNSRSEMNVSTLELGDSALYLCASSLSSGGAGIMCEQYFGPGTRLTVT.

This chain connects TRBV7-9 to TRBJ1-6; 8 positions agree with TRBD1. The CDR3 runs 14 residues. Germline CDR1 is SEHNR and CDR2 is FQNEAQ (reference sequence). Losses at the gene ends were 5 bases for V and 10 bases for J; bases not matched to a gene: 7. The CDR3 loop reads CASSKDREPSPLHF. CDR3 DNA: TGTGCCAGCAGCAAGGACAGGGAACCCTCACCCCTCCACTTT.

There are a few counts of this clone. The chain recombines TRBV11-1 with TRBJ1-6; a possible D gene is TRBD1 (6 bases). The CDR3 totals 13 residues. V was shortened by 7 bases and J by 11 bases, with 15 bases between the two germline ends. The germline V gene encodes CDR1 SGHAT and CDR2 FQDESV (reference sequence). For the CDR3, the DNA is TGTGCCAGCAACCACGGACAGACCGCACCCCTCCACTTT. Its protein product is CASNHGQTAPLHF.

This clone was detected a few times. The chain recombines TRBV13 with TRBJ2-3, with 10 bases matching TRBD2. Trimming cost V 0 bases and J 4 bases; bases outside gene matches: 10. The CDR3 is made up of 18 amino acids. Germline V gene sequence: CDR1 PRHDT, CDR2 FYEKMQ (reference sequence). CDR3 bases: TGTGCCAGCAGCTTAGGCCCTGGGCCTAGCGGGGGCCCAGATACGCAGTATTTT. Its translation: CASSLGPGPSGGPDTQYF.

In its sample, this clone was seen many times. At one end, the junction sequence differs from germline, possibly due to a read error. The V call is TRBV19, the J call TRBJ2-7, with D perhaps matching TRBD1 (6 bases). The CDR3 covers 13 residues. Per the germline V gene, CDR1 is LNHDA and CDR2 is SQIVND (reference sequence). The CDR3 DNA follows: TGTGCCAGTAGCGGAAAGGGGGATACGACGTTGAACTTC. Its translation: CASSGKGDTTLNF.

There are a few counts of this clone. This chain joins TRBV7-2 and TRBJ1-5, with no clear D. The V gene's germline CDR1 is SGHTA and CDR2 FQGNSA. The CDR3 covers 14 residues. Trimming pared 6 bases from V and 7 bases from J, leaving 16 bases between. The CDR3: CASRYSAGRQPQHF. The CDR3 DNA follows: TGTGCCAGCAGATATTCGGCGGGGAGGCAGCCCCAGCATTTT.

This clone was detected ten times or more. The chain joins TRBV7-9 to TRBJ2-7, with 10 bases aligning to TRBD1. This CDR3 is built from 14 residues. Trimming at V came to 5 bases and at J to 4 bases, leaving 5 bases not matched to a gene. The germline gives CDR1 SEHNR, CDR2 FQNEAQ (reference sequence). CDR3: CASSSRDRGYEQYF. CDR3 nucleotide sequence: TGTGCCAGCAGCAGCCGGGACAGGGGTTACGAGCAGTACTTC.

This clone has a handful of counts. The J gene is TRBJ2-1, the V gene TRBV7-9; 9 bases match TRBD1. This CDR3 comprises 12 residues. V shed 5 bases and J 8 bases; nucleotides not matched to a gene: 1. Germline V lookup: CDR1 SEHNR, CDR2 FQNEAQ (reference sequence). As DNA, the CDR3 is TGTGCCAGCAGCCGGACAGGGGATGAGCAGTTCTTC. Protein sequence: CASSRTGDEQFF.

This clone showed up just a few times. The J gene is TRBJ2-2, the V gene TRBV18; 10 bases line up with TRBD1. The CDR3 runs to 17 residues. V gave up 0 bases and J gave up 5 bases; unmatched junction bases: 6. Germline assignment: CDR1 KGHSH and CDR2 LQKENI. CDR3 region: CASSPPGTGVRTGELFF. CDR3 coding DNA: TGTGCCAGCTCACCACCCGGGACAGGGGTTCGAACCGGGGAGCTGTTTTTT.

The chain is built from TRBV28 and TRBJ1-5, with D possibly being TRBD1 (5 bases). Germline V gene data show CDR1 as MDHEN and CDR2 as SYDVKM. V lost 6 bases and J lost 3, with 18 bases in between. This CDR3 comprises 16 residues. The CDR3 nucleotides read TGTGCCAGCAGCCCGGGCGGCGGGGCCCTCAATCAGCCCCAGCATTTT. It translates to CASSPGGGALNQPQHF.

This clone was picked up a small number of times. This rearrangement joins TRBV29-1 to TRBJ1-4; D possibly corresponds to TRBD1 (5 bases). Looked up from germline, CDR1 is SQVTM and CDR2 is ANQGSEA. The V gene lost 4 bases and the J gene lost 1 base, with 13 bases spanning the gap. This CDR3 comprises 15 residues. The CDR3: CSVGASRETNEKLFF. In nucleotides, the CDR3 is TGCAGCGTTGGGGCCAGCAGGGAAACTAATGAAAAACTGTTTTTT.

CDR3 in DNA: TGTGCCAGCAGCCCCGGACTCGCTGGCTACAATGAGCAGTTCTTC. Its protein product is CASSPGLAGYNEQFF. This chain connects TRBV4-2 to TRBJ2-1, with D perhaps TRBD2 (5 bases). This CDR3 contains 15 residues. The germline gives CDR1 LGHNA, CDR2 YNFKEQ. V was shortened by 4 bases and J by 3 bases, with 13 bases between the two germline ends.

This chain connects TRBV5-1 to TRBJ2-3, with TRBD1 matching over 7 bases. CDR1 SGHRS and CDR2 YFSETQ come from the germline V gene. This CDR3 comprises 15 residues. V was pared by 1 base and J by 4 bases, with 6 bases of the junction left unmatched. The CDR3 DNA is TGCGCCAGCAGCTTGTTAGGGGGCGCGTCAGATACGCAGTATTTT. Protein: CASSLLGGASDTQYF.